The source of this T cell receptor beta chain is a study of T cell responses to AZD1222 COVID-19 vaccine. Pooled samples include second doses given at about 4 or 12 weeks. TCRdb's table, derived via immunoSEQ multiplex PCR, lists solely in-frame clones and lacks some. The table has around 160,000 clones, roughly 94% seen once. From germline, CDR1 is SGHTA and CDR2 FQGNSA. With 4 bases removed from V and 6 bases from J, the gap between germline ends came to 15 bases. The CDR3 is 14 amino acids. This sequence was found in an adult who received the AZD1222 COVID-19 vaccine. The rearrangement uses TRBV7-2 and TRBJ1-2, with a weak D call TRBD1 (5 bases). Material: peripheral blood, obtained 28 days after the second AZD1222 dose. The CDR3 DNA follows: TGTGCCAGCAGCTCGACCGGGGCAGGCCATGGCTACACCTTC. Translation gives CASSSTGAGHGYTF.